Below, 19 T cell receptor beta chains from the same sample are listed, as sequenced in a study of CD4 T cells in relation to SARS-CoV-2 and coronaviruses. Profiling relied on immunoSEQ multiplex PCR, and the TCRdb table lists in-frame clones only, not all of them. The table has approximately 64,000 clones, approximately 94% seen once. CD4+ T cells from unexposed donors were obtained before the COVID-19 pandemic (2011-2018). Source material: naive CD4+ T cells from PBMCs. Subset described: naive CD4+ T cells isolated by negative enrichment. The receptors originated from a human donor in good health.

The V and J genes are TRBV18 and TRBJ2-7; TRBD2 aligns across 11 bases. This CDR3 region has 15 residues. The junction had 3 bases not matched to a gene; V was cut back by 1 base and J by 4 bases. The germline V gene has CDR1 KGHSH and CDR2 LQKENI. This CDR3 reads CASSPLAGGEYEQYF. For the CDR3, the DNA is TGTGCCAGCTCACCACTAGCGGGAGGGGAATACGAGCAGTACTTC.

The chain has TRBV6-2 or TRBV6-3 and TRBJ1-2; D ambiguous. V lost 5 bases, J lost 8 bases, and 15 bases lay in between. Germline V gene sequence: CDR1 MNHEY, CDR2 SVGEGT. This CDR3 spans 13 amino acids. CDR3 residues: CASSPPGQSGYTF. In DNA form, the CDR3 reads TGTGCCAGCAGTCCCCCCGGCCAGTCCGGCTACACCTTC.

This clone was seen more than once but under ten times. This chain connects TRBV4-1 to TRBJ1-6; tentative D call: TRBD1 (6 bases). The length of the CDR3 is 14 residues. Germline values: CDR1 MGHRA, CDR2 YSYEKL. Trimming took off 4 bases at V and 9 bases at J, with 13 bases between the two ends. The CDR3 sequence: CASSPDTGFSPLHF. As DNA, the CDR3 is TGCGCCAGCAGCCCTGATACAGGGTTTTCACCCCTCCACTTT.

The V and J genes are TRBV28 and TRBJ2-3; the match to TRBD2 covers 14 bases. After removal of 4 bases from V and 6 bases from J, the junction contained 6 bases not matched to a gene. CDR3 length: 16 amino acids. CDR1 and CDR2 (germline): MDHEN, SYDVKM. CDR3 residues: CASSSRLAGGMDTQYF. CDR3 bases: TGTGCCAGCAGTTCCCGACTAGCGGGAGGGATGGATACGCAGTATTTT. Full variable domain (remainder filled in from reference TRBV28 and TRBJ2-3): DVKVTQSSRYLVKRTGEKVFLECVQDMDHENMFWYRQDPGLGLRLIYFSYDVKMKEKGDIPEGYSVSREKKERFSLILESASTNQTSMYLCASSSRLAGGMDTQYFGPGTRLTVL.

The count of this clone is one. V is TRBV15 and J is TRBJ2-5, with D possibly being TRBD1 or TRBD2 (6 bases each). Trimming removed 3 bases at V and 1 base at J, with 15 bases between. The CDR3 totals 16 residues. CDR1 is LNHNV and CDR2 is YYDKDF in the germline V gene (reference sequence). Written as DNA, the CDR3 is TGTGCCACCAGCAGGGGGGGCACAGGTCTCCAAGAGACCCAGTACTTC. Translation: CATSRGGTGLQETQYF.

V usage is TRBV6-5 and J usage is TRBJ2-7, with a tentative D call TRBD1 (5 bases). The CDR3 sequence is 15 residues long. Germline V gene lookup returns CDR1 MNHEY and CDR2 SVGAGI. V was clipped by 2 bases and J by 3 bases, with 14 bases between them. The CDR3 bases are TGTGCCAGCAGTTACGGGGCTAGAGGCCTCTACGAGCAGTACTTC. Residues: CASSYGARGLYEQYF.

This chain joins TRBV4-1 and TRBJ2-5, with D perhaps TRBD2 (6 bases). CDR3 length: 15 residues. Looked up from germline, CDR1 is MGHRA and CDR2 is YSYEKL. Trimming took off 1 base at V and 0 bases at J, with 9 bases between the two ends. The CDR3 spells CASSQGDWYQETQYF. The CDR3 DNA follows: TGCGCCAGCAGCCAAGGGGACTGGTACCAAGAGACCCAGTACTTC.

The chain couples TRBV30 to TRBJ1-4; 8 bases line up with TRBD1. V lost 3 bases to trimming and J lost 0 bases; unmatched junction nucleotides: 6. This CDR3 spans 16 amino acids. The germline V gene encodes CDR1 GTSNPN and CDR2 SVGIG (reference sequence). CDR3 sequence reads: CAWSSGQGTTNEKLFF. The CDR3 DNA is TGTGCCTGGAGCTCAGGACAGGGAACAACTAATGAAAAACTGTTTTTT.

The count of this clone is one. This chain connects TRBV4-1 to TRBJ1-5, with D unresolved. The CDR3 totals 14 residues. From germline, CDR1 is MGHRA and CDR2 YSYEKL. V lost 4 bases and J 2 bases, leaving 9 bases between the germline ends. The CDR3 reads CASSPLAGNQPQHF. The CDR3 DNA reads TGCGCCAGCAGCCCACTAGCGGGCAATCAGCCCCAGCATTTT.

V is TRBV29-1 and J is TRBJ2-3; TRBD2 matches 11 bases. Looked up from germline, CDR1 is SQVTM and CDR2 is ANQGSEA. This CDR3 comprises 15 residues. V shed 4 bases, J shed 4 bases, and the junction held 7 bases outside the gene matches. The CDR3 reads CSVARTSGLSDTQYF. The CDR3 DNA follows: TGCAGCGTTGCACGGACTAGCGGGTTGTCAGATACGCAGTATTTT.

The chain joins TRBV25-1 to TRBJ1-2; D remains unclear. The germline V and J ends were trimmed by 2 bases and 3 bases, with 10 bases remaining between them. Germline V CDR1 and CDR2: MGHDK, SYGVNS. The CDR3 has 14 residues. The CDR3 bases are TGTGCCAGCAGTGAAACGGGGTGGGACTATGGCTACACCTTC. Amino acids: CASSETGWDYGYTF.

CDR3 coding DNA: TGCGCCAGCAGCACTCCGGGGGGCGTGGAGACCCAGTACTTC. Protein sequence: CASSTPGGVETQYF. This chain connects TRBV5-1 to TRBJ2-5; possible D gene TRBD2, 7 bases. CDR1 SGHRS and CDR2 YFSETQ come from the germline V gene. Trimming took off 4 bases at V and 5 bases at J, with 15 bases between the two ends. The CDR3 contains 14 residues.

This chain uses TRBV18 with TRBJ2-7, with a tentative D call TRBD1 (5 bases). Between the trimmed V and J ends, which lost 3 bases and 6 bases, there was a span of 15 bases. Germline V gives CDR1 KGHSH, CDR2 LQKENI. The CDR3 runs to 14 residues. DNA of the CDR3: TGTGCCAGCTCACCCGTCGCAGGGTTGGGCGAGCAGTACTTC. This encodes CASSPVAGLGEQYF.

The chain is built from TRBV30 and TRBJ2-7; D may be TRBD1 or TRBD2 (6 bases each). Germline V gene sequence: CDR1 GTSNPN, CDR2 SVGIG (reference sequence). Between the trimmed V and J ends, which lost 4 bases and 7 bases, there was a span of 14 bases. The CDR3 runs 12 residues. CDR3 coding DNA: TGTGCCTGGACCCCGGGGGCTCGGGAGCAGTACTTC. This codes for CAWTPGAREQYF.

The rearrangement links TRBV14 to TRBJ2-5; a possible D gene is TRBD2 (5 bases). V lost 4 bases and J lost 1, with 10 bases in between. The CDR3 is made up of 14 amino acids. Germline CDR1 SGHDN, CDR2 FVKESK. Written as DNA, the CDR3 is TGTGCCAGCAGCCCTGACTACCTCCAAGAGACCCAGTACTTC. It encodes CASSPDYLQETQYF.

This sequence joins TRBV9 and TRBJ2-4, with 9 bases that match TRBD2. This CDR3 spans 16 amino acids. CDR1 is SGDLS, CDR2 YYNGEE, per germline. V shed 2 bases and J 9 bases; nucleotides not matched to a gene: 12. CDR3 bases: TGTGCCAGCAGCGTCGGACTAGCGCCCCGTCTAGGCATTCAGTACTTC. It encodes CASSVGLAPRLGIQYF.

The DNA for the CDR3 is TGCGCCAGCAGTGAACAACGGAACACTGAAGCTTTCTTT. Encoded protein: CASSEQRNTEAFF. The chain carries TRBV10-2 and TRBJ1-1; D ambiguous. CDR3 length: 13 residues. V was pared by 3 bases and J by 1 base, with 6 bases between. From germline, CDR1 is WSHSY and CDR2 SAAADI.

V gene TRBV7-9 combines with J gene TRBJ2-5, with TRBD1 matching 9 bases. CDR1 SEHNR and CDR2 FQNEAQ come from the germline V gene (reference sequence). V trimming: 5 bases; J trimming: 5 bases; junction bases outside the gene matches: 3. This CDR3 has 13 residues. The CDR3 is CASSPGTGETQYF. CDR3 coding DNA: TGTGCCAGCAGCCCCGGGACAGGGGAGACCCAGTACTTC.

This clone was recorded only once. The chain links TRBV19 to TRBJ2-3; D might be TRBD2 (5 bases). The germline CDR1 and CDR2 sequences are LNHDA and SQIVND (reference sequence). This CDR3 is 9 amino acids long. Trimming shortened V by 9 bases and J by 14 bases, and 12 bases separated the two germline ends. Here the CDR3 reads CARGSATYF. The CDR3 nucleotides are TGTGCCAGGGGGAGTGCTACGTATTTT.